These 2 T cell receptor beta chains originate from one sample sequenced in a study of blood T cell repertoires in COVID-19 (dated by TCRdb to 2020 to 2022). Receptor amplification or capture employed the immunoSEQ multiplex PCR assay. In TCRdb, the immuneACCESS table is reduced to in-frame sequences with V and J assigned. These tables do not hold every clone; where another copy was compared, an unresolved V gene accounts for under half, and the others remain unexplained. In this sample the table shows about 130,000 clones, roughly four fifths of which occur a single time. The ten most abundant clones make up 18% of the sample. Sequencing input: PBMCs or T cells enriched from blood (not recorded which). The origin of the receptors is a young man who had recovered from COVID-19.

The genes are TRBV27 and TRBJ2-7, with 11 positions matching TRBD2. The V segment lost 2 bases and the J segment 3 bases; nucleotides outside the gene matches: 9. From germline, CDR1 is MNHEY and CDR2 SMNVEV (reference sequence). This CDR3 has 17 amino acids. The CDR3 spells CASSLTGLAGPLYEQYF. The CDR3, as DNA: TGTGCCAGCAGTTTAACAGGACTAGCGGGTCCTCTCTACGAGCAGTACTTC.

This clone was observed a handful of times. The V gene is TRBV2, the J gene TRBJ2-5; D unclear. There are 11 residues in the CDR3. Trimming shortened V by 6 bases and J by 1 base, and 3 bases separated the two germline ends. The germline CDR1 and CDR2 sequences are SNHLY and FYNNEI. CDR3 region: CASRSQETQYF. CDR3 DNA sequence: TGTGCCAGCAGGAGCCAAGAGACCCAGTACTTC.